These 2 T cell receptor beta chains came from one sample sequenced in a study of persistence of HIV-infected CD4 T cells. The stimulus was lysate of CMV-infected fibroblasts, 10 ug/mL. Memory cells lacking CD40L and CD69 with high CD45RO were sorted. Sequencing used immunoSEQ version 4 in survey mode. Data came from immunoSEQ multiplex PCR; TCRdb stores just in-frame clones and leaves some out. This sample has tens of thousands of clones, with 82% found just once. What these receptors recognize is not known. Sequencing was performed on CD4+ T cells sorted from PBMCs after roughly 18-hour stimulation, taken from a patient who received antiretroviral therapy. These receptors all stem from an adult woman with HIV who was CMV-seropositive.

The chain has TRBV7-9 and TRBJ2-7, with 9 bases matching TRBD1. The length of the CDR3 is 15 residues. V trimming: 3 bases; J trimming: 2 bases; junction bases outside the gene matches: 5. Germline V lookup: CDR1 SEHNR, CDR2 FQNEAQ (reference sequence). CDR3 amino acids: CASSFPGQGTYEQYF. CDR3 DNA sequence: TGTGCCAGCAGCTTTCCGGGACAGGGCACCTACGAGCAGTACTTC.

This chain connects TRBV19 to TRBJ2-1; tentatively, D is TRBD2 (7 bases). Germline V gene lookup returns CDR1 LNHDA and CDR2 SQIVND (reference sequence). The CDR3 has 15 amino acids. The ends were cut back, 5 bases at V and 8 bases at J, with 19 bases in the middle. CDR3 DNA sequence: TGTGCCAGTAGTTTAGGGGGAGCGGGATCTGATGAGCAGTTCTTC. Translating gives CASSLGGAGSDEQFF.